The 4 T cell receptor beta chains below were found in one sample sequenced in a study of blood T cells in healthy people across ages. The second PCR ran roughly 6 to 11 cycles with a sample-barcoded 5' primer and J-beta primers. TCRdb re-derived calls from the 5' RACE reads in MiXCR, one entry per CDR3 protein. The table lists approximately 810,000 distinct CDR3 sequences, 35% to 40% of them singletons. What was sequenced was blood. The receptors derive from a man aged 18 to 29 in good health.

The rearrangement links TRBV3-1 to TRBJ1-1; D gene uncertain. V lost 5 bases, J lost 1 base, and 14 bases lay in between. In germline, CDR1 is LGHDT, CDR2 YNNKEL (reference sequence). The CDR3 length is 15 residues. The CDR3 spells CASSLSWWANTEAFF. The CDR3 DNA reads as TGTGCCAGCAGCTTGAGTTGGTGGGCGAACACTGAAGCTTTCTTT.

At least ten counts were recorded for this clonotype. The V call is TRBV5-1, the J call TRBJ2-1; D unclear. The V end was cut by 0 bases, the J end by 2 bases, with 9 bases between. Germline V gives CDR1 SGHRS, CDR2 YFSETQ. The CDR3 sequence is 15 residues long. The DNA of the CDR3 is TGCGCCAGCAGCTTGGCCTCCAACCCCTACAATGAGCAGTTCTTC. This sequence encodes CASSLASNPYNEQFF.

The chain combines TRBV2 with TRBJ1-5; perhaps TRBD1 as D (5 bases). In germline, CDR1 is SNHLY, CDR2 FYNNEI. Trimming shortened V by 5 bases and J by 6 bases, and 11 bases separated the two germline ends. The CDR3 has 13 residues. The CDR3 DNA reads TGTGCCAGCAGTCAGGGACCAGTTCAGCCCCAGCATTTT. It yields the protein CASSQGPVQPQHF.

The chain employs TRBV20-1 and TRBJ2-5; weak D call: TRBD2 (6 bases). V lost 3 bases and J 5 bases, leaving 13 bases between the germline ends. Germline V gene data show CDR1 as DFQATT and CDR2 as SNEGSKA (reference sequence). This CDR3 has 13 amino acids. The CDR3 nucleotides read TGCAGTGCTAGGGAGACTAGTTTGGAGACCCAGTACTTC. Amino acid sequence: CSARETSLETQYF.